Given below is one T cell receptor (beta chain) in context. The sample is drawn from a study of CD8 T cells in Susac syndrome. The authors reverse transcribed roughly 0.5 to 1 ug RNA with random hexamers. The method of amplification for TCR beta CDR3 was immunoSEQ multiplex PCR, covering 54 Vbeta and 13 Jbeta. TCRdb re-derived calls from the immunoSEQ multiplex PCR reads in MiXCR, one entry per CDR3 protein. The sample has around 170,000 distinct CDR3 sequences, around 93% seen once. The receptor comes from a human donor with Susac syndrome. Sequenced input: CD8+ T cells from PBMCs.

The CDR3 bases are TGTGCCAGCAGCCAAGATGGCAGAGTTCAAGAGACCCAGTACTTC. Protein product: CASSQDGRVQETQYF. The J gene is TRBJ2-5, the V gene TRBV4-2; no clear D gene. Trimming removed 0 bases from V and 2 bases from J, with 10 bases in between. From germline, CDR1 is LGHNA and CDR2 YNFKEQ. This CDR3 spans 15 amino acids.